This is a list of T cell receptor beta chains from one sample in a study of blood T cell repertoires in COVID-19. The repertoire was sequenced with immunoSEQ multiplex PCR; TCRdb's copy has only in-frame clones and lacks some. The sample lists 75,000 to 100,000 clones, under 85% occurring once. Sequencing was carried out using peripheral blood. These TCRs come from a woman at least 80 years old with acute or convalescent COVID-19. Each CDR3 is given with its conserved first and last residue. Part of the rows lack a size; the others show once, few, many or a class for expanded clones.

v_gene,j_gene,abundance,CDR3aa
TRBV19,TRBJ2-3,NA,CASSPDAGPDTQYF
TRBV5-1,TRBJ1-4,NA,CASSFGTGGEKLFF
TRBV4-1,TRBJ1-5,NA,CASSQDNWWNQPQHF
TRBV7-6,TRBJ2-1,NA,CASSLGLLNEQFF
TRBV7-2,TRBJ2-5,once,CASSLQAGEETQYF
TRBV9,TRBJ1-4,NA,CASSVGQGMREKLFF
TRBV20-1,TRBJ2-7,NA,CSARTSYEQYF
TRBV2,TRBJ1-3,NA,CASSPWGYSGNTIYF
TRBV19,TRBJ1-1,NA,CASSSQGASGEAFF
TRBV11-3,TRBJ2-5,NA,CASFGGETQYF
TRBV9,TRBJ2-1,NA,CASSASGLAANEQFF
TRBV12-5,TRBJ2-1,once,CASGPSPSLYNEQFF
TRBV9,TRBJ2-1,NA,CASSVGLNEQFF
TRBV5-1,TRBJ2-3,NA,CASSQDRLDTQYF
TRBV27,TRBJ1-1,NA,CASTGRARVTEAFF
TRBV2,TRBJ2-1,NA,CASRGLATTYNEQFF
TRBV7-6,TRBJ1-3,NA,CASSLGIHRDTIYF
TRBV3-1/TRBV3-2,TRBJ1-6,NA,CASSQELGAQSPLHF
TRBV3-1/TRBV3-2,TRBJ2-7,NA,CASSQEGHSYEQYF
TRBV28,TRBJ2-7,NA,CASSTGTGRDEQYF
TRBV28,TRBJ1-6,NA,CASSLSPQGRSPLHF
TRBV4-2,TRBJ2-1,few,CASSQEKHNGNEQFF
TRBV3-1/TRBV3-2,TRBJ2-2,NA,CASSLPQGVDTGELFF
TRBV11-2,TRBJ2-7,NA,CASSRDRGREQYF
TRBV9,TRBJ2-7,NA,CASSAGTGVRGAYEQYF
TRBV2,TRBJ2-7,few,CASSTTGLAYEQYF
TRBV10-2,TRBJ2-5,NA,CASILRRGETQYF
TRBV7-2,TRBJ1-3,few,CASSLDRESNTIYF
TRBV3-1/TRBV3-2,TRBJ1-1,NA,CASSHRGMGTEAFF
TRBV6-5,TRBJ2-7,NA,CASGRQGDSNEQYF
TRBV11-1,TRBJ2-3,NA,CASSSALAGEADTQYF
TRBV28,TRBJ1-4,NA,CASSPGARWEKLFF
TRBV18,TRBJ1-2,once,CASSPPTGYGYTF
TRBV5-4,TRBJ2-2,NA,CASSLSAKNTGELFF
TRBV6-6,TRBJ2-7,few,CASSGWEMGEQYF
TRBV7-2,TRBJ2-7,NA,CASSLTGTGVDEQYF
TRBV19,TRBJ2-7,NA,CASSIDLSGGYEQYF
TRBV24-1,TRBJ2-3,NA,CATSDLHWAGDTDTQYF
TRBV5-4,TRBJ2-5,NA,CASSWASGTRETQYF
TRBV6-1,TRBJ1-3,NA,CASSDTYAGNTIYF
TRBV19,TRBJ2-7,NA,CASSDQRGAYEQYF
TRBV18,TRBJ2-1,few,CASSPPGGANNEQFF
TRBV2,TRBJ2-3,few,CASRTGLGKGDTQYF
TRBV11-3,TRBJ2-1,many,CASSFSGGTFEQFF
TRBV18,TRBJ1-5,NA,CASSYRVGQGNKNSNQPQHF
TRBV5-1,TRBJ1-3,NA,CASSLDLPGVHTIYF
TRBV6-5,TRBJ1-5,NA,CASSTQQGQPQHF
TRBV3-1/TRBV3-2,TRBJ2-7,NA,CASSLGGGKEEQYF
TRBV24-1,TRBJ2-5,NA,CATSGQSDQVGTQYF
TRBV3-1/TRBV3-2,TRBJ2-1,NA,CASSQDLASGRGDEQFF
TRBV28,TRBJ2-1,NA,CASSQGGREQFF
TRBV10-3,TRBJ2-5,NA,CAMAGGAVETQYF
TRBV27,TRBJ2-7,NA,CASSLWGGATRYEQYF
TRBV5-1,TRBJ2-1,NA,CASSGPVTGDNEQFF
TRBV29-1,TRBJ2-5,NA,CSVVKGQGVETQYF
TRBV5-1,TRBJ2-2,few,CASSLGPLGGELFF
TRBV28,TRBJ1-2,once,CASSRGNTNYGYTF
TRBV9,TRBJ2-1,NA,CASSVVSGGGGEQFF
TRBV19,TRBJ1-5,NA,CASSIQSNQPQHF